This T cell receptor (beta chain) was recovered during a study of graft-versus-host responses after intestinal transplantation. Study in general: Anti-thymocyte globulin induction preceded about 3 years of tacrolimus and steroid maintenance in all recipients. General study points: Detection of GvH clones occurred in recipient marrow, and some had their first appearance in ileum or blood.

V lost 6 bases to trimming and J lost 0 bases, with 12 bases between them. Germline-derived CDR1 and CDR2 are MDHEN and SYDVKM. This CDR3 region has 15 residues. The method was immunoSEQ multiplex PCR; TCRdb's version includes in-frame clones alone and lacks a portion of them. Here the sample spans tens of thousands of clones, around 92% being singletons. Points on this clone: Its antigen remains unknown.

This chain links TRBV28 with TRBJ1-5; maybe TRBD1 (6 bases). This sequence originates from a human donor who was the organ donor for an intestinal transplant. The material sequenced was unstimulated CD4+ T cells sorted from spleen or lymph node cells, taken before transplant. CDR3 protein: CASSKQGYSNQPQHF. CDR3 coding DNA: TGTGCCAGCAGCAAACAGGGCTATAGCAATCAGCCCCAGCATTTT.